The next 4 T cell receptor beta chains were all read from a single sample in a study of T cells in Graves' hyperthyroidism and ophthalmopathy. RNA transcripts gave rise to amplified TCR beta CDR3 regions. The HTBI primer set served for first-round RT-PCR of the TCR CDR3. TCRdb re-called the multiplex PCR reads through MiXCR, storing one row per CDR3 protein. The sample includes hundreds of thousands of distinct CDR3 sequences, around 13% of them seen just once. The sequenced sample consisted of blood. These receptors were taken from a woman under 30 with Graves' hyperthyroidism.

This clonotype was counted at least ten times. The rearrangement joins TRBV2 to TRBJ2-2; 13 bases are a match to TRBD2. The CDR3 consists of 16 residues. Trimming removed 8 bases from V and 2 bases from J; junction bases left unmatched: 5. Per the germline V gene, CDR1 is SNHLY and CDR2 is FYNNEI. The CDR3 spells CASQGLAGLNTGELFF. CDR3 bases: TGTGCCAGCCAGGGACTAGCGGGACTAAACACCGGGGAGCTGTTTTTT.

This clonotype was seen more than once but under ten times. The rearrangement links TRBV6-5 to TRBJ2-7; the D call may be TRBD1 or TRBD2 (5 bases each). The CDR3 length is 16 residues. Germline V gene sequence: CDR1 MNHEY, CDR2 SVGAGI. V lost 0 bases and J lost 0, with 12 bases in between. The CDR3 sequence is CASSYSPRGSSYEQYF. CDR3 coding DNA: TGTGCCAGCAGTTACTCCCCCCGGGGCAGCTCCTACGAGCAGTACTTC.

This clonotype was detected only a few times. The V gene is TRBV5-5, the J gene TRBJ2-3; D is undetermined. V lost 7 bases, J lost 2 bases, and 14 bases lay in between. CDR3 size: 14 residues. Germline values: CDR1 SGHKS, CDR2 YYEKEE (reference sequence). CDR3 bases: TGTGCCAGCGCCCGGCCGACCCCCACAGATACGCAGTATTTT. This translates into CASARPTPTDTQYF.

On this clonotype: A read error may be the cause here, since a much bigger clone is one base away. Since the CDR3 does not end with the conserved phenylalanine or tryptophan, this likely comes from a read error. The CDR3 DNA is TGCAGTGCTAGAGATTTGGGAGGAGACTCCTACGAGCAGTACATC. Residues: CSARDLGGDSYEQYI. This sequence joins TRBV20-1 and TRBJ2-7, with D tentatively TRBD2 (6 bases). Germline V gene lookup returns CDR1 DFQATT and CDR2 SNEGSKA (reference sequence). The V gene lost 0 bases and the J gene lost 0 bases, with 12 bases spanning the gap. This CDR3 has 15 amino acids.